The 20 T cell receptor beta chains below come from one sample, sequenced in a study of T-cell memory formation after mild COVID-19. TCRdb itself ran the 5' RACE reads through MiXCR, one entry per CDR3 protein. The top ten hold about 25% of the sample, which has 70,000 to 100,000 distinct CDR3 sequences, around an eighth seen once. Sequencing used PBMCs or a T cell subset sorted from them (not recorded which). All receptors come from an adult woman who had mild COVID-19 (a few samples of this study predate the infection). Cell type and time point are not known.

This clonotype has ten or more counts. The chain recombines TRBV27 with TRBJ2-1; D may be TRBD2 (6 bases). The germline gives CDR1 MNHEY, CDR2 SMNVEV (reference sequence). CDR3 length equals 14 residues. V was pared by 6 bases and J by 2 bases, with 11 bases between. The CDR3 coding sequence is TGTGCCAGCAGCTTAGGCGGGACCTACAATGAGCAGTTCTTC. Translated, it gives CASSLGGTYNEQFF.

This clonotype was seen many times. The chain is built from TRBV12-3 or TRBV12-4 and TRBJ2-4; 7 bases align to TRBD2. The CDR3 is 12 residues long. Trimming took 4 bases from V and 7 from J; bases not matched to a gene: 1. CDR3 in DNA: TGTGCCAGCAGTTGGGGGGGGAACATTCAGTACTTC. Protein: CASSWGGNIQYF.

V is TRBV4-1 and J is TRBJ2-1; TRBD1 matches 8 bases. The trim removed 1 base at V and 1 base at J, leaving 9 bases unmatched. The V gene's germline CDR1 is MGHRA and CDR2 YSYEKL. The CDR3 totals 18 residues. The CDR3 is CASSQVQGALESYNEQFF. The CDR3 DNA is TGCGCCAGCAGCCAAGTTCAGGGGGCGCTTGAGTCCTACAATGAGCAGTTCTTC.

This clonotype came up a few times. The chain uses TRBV25-1 and TRBJ2-1; a possible D gene is TRBD2 (5 bases). The germline V and J ends were trimmed by 2 bases and 5 bases, with 19 bases remaining between them. CDR1 MGHDK and CDR2 SYGVNS come from the germline V gene. The CDR3 spans 17 residues. CDR3 amino acids: CASSEDPAEGPHNEQFF. CDR3 coding DNA: TGTGCCAGCAGTGAAGACCCGGCCGAGGGTCCCCACAATGAGCAGTTCTTC.

Many counts were recorded for this clonotype. The rearrangement joins TRBV7-2 to TRBJ2-1; 9 positions agree with TRBD2. The CDR3 has 14 residues. The germline gives CDR1 SGHTA, CDR2 FQGNSA. V shed 2 bases and J 9 bases; nucleotides not matched to a gene: 5. CDR3 DNA sequence: TGTGCCAGCAGCTTATGGCTAGCGGGAAGTGAGCAGTTCTTC. Its translation is CASSLWLAGSEQFF.

J is TRBJ1-5 and V is TRBV29-1; 7 bases map to TRBD1. The CDR3 is 15 residues long. With V trimmed by 0 bases and J by 4 bases, 6 bases remained unmatched. Germline V gene sequence: CDR1 SQVTM, CDR2 ANQGSEA. The CDR3 protein is CSVEEARQGNQPQHF. CDR3 DNA: TGCAGCGTTGAAGAAGCAAGACAGGGTAATCAGCCCCAGCATTTT.

The rearrangement links TRBV7-6 to TRBJ2-3; a weak D match, TRBD1 (5 bases). The V and J ends lost 0 bases and 3 bases respectively, with 13 bases between them. Germline values: CDR1 SGHVS, CDR2 FNYEAQ. This CDR3 has 16 residues. CDR3 DNA: TGTGCCAGCAGCTTAGCTCAGGGTGGAATGACAGATACGCAGTATTTT. Its protein is CASSLAQGGMTDTQYF.

In its sample, this clonotype was seen a few times. The V and J genes are TRBV19 and TRBJ2-6; no clear D gene. This CDR3 has 12 residues. Per the germline V gene, CDR1 is LNHDA and CDR2 is SQIVND (reference sequence). The V gene lost 3 bases and the J gene lost 3 bases, with 0 bases spanning the gap. CDR3 DNA sequence: TGTGCCAGTAGTATTGGGGCCAACGTCCTGACTTTC. Residues: CASSIGANVLTF.

The chain employs TRBV20-1 and TRBJ2-3; 7 nucleotides line up with TRBD2. The CDR3 contains 14 residues. Germline loops: CDR1 DFQATT, CDR2 SNEGSKA (reference sequence). Trimming removed 4 bases from V and 4 bases from J; junction bases left unmatched: 8. The CDR3: CSAIVQAGSDTQYF. The CDR3 DNA reads TGCAGTGCTATCGTCCAAGCGGGGTCAGATACGCAGTATTTT.

This clonotype was seen a few times. This chain uses TRBV7-9 with TRBJ2-7; D possibly corresponds to TRBD1 (5 bases). This CDR3 is 14 amino acids long. From germline, CDR1 is SEHNR and CDR2 FQNEAQ (reference sequence). The ends were cut back, 0 bases at V and 7 bases at J, with 13 bases in the middle. DNA for the CDR3: TGTGCCAGCAGCTTAGCCCAGGGTTCTACAGAGCAGTACTTC. Translating gives CASSLAQGSTEQYF.

This chain uses TRBV12-3 or TRBV12-4 with TRBJ1-4; 11 bases line up with TRBD1. Trimming at V came to 6 bases and at J to 6 bases, leaving 6 bases not matched to a gene. The CDR3 has 15 amino acids. Here the CDR3 DNA reads TGTGCCAGCAGATACGGGACAGGGGGAGATGAAAAACTGTTTTTT. Translating it yields CASRYGTGGDEKLFF.

The genes are TRBV27 and TRBJ2-7; 10 bases are shared with TRBD2. V shed 5 bases, J shed 3 bases, and the junction held 4 bases outside the gene matches. The CDR3 covers 14 residues. The germline V gene encodes CDR1 MNHEY and CDR2 SMNVEV (reference sequence). The CDR3 loop reads CASSRAGGVYEQYF. The CDR3 DNA reads as TGTGCCAGCAGTCGAGCGGGGGGGGTCTACGAGCAGTACTTC.

This clonotype was counted a few times. V and J are TRBV9 and TRBJ2-7; D is unresolved. The CDR3 sequence is 13 residues long. V lost 4 bases and J 3 bases, leaving 11 bases between the germline ends. CDR1 and CDR2 from the germline V gene are SGDLS and YYNGEE. CDR3 sequence: CASSPPSNYEQYF. The DNA for the CDR3 is TGTGCCAGCAGCCCCCCCAGCAACTACGAGCAGTACTTC.

The chain is built from TRBV5-6 and TRBJ2-7; D unresolved. The V gene lost 1 base and the J gene lost 2 bases, with 4 bases spanning the gap. CDR3 size: 12 residues. CDR1 is SGHDT, CDR2 YYEEEE, per germline. This CDR3 is CASSLRPYEQYF. Written as DNA, the CDR3 is TGTGCCAGCAGCTTGCGACCCTACGAGCAGTACTTC.

This clonotype showed up just a few times. The chain uses TRBV7-9 and TRBJ2-5, with 7 bases aligning to TRBD2. The CDR3 sequence is 15 residues long. V lost 5 bases, J lost 5 bases, and 11 bases stayed unmatched. Germline values: CDR1 SEHNR, CDR2 FQNEAQ (reference sequence). CDR3 DNA: TGTGCCAGCAGCCCCGAGGTGCGGGAGTACGAGACCCAGTACTTC. Protein: CASSPEVREYETQYF.

This clonotype was recorded many times. V usage is TRBV20-1 and J usage is TRBJ1-1, with 9 bases identical to TRBD1. Germline V lookup: CDR1 DFQATT, CDR2 SNEGSKA (reference sequence). The CDR3 is 19 amino acids. Trimming removed 3 bases from V and 0 bases from J; junction bases left unmatched: 17. CDR3 bases: TGCAGTGCTAGGGGAGAAAGACAGGGGGTAGCGGTCATGAACACTGAAGCTTTCTTT. This encodes CSARGERQGVAVMNTEAFF.

The chain carries TRBV6-5 and TRBJ2-2; 8 nucleotides match TRBD1. The CDR3 is 15 residues long. With V trimmed by 4 bases and J by 1 base, 2 bases remained unmatched. Germline values: CDR1 MNHEY, CDR2 SVGAGI. The CDR3 spells CASSFGTGNTGELFF. The CDR3 DNA sequence: TGTGCCAGCAGTTTCGGGACAGGGAACACCGGGGAGCTGTTTTTT.

The gene calls are TRBV12-3 or TRBV12-4 and TRBJ2-1; 9 nucleotides line up with TRBD2. Unmatched junction bases numbered 13, after V lost 10 bases and J lost 0 bases. The CDR3 contains 17 residues. The CDR3 region is CAIAISGGLSSYNEQFF. The CDR3 coding sequence is TGTGCCATAGCTATTAGCGGGGGCCTCAGCTCCTACAATGAGCAGTTCTTC.

This clonotype was found many times. At one end, the junction sequence differs from germline, possibly due to a read error. The chain is built from TRBV7-7 and TRBJ2-5; a weak D match, TRBD1 (5 bases). CDR1 is SSHAT and CDR2 is FNYEAQ in the germline V gene (reference sequence). The CDR3 covers 15 residues. The CDR3 DNA sequence: TGTGCTAGCAGTTTGGGTGGGGCCGATGGAGAGACCCAGTACTTC. It codes for CASSLGGADGETQYF.

This sequence joins TRBV2 and TRBJ2-1, with D perhaps TRBD1 (5 bases). CDR3 size: 17 residues. Germline loops: CDR1 SNHLY, CDR2 FYNNEI. V lost 5 bases and J lost 4, with 21 bases in between. The CDR3 loop reads CASSPLVGAGYYNEQFF. CDR3 DNA: TGTGCCAGCAGTCCCCTCGTTGGGGCAGGGTATTACAATGAGCAGTTCTTC.